This T cell receptor (beta chain) was sequenced for a study of cytomegalovirus exposure and HLA in healthy donors. Overall study findings and caveats: The only immune exposure information that was available was CMV serostatus. As confirmed in vitro, three CMV-associated chains were specific for CMV antigens.

This PCR relied on a set of 60 Vbeta primers and 13 Jbeta primers. The repertoire was sequenced with immunoSEQ multiplex PCR; TCRdb's copy has only in-frame clones and lacks some. Found here are 90,000 to 120,000 clones, under 85% of them singletons; the top ten hold 4.2%. To note about this clone: Its matching antigen is unknown.

Sequenced: PBMCs. The sequence was collected from a male donor in good health and CMV-seronegative.

CDR3 in amino acids: CASSPERAYEQYF. The CDR3 DNA reads as TGTGCCAGCTCACCGGAGAGGGCCTACGAGCAGTACTTC. This rearrangement joins TRBV18 to TRBJ2-7; D is perhaps TRBD2 (5 bases). Germline V gene sequence: CDR1 KGHSH, CDR2 LQKENI. The CDR3 is 13 residues long. Trimming took off 3 bases at V and 2 bases at J, with 8 bases between the two ends.